The next 18 T cell receptor beta chains were all read from a single sample in a study of CD8+ T cells in alopecia areata. Extraction and reverse transcription of RNA yielded cDNA as the sequencing template. Assay used: immunoSEQ multiplex PCR; TCRdb lists only in-frame clones, some missing. This table holds just over 150,000 clones, about 51% found once. The sequencing here drew on CD8+ T cells sorted from blood, taken at week 0. The origin of the receptors is a human donor with alopecia areata.

This chain joins TRBV13 and TRBJ2-1; D ambiguous. Per germline, CDR1 PRHDT and CDR2 FYEKMQ (reference sequence). This CDR3 contains 15 residues. With 0 bases removed from V and 2 bases from J, the gap between germline ends came to 8 bases. CDR3 region: CASSLGRTTYNEQFF. The DNA of the CDR3 is TGTGCCAGCAGCTTAGGCCGCACCACCTACAATGAGCAGTTCTTC.

The chain carries TRBV29-1 and TRBJ2-1; either TRBD1 or TRBD2 may fit D (5 bases each). V lost 1 base, J lost 0 bases, and 16 bases lay in between. The CDR3 spans 17 residues. Germline CDR1 and CDR2: SQVTM and ANQGSEA. CDR3 DNA sequence: TGCAGCGTTGAAGTTCCTGGGGACGCGAGCTCCTACAATGAGCAGTTCTTC. Translated, it gives CSVEVPGDASSYNEQFF.

This clone came up a few times. The chain is built from TRBV9 and TRBJ1-4; perhaps TRBD1 as D (6 bases). Germline assignment: CDR1 SGDLS and CDR2 YYNGEE. The CDR3 sequence is 15 residues long. V lost 4 bases to trimming and J lost 8 bases, with 18 bases between them. The CDR3 sequence is CASSPTTQTGEKLFF. The CDR3 DNA sequence: TGTGCCAGCAGCCCAACAACCCAAACAGGGGAAAAACTGTTTTTT.

The chain joins TRBV27 to TRBJ2-7; D uncertain. Germline lookup yields CDR1 MNHEY and CDR2 SMNVEV (reference sequence). The CDR3 runs to 14 residues. V shed 3 bases and J shed 3 bases, with 12 bases lying between them. CDR3 sequence: CASSFAQRDYEQYF. The CDR3 DNA follows: TGTGCCAGCAGTTTCGCACAGAGAGACTACGAGCAGTACTTC.

This chain uses TRBV29-1 with TRBJ2-7, with 12 bases identical to TRBD1. CDR1 SQVTM and CDR2 ANQGSEA come from the germline V gene. The CDR3 runs to 13 residues. V shed 3 bases, J shed 5 bases, and the junction held 2 bases outside the gene matches. CDR3 loop: CSVDGTGGDEQYF. CDR3 sequence (DNA): TGCAGCGTTGACGGGACAGGGGGCGACGAGCAGTACTTC.

This clone showed up just a few times. The rearrangement uses TRBV29-1 and TRBJ2-7; no clear D. The V gene's germline CDR1 is SQVTM and CDR2 ANQGSEA. Trimming pared 1 base from V and 3 bases from J, leaving 10 bases between. This CDR3 spans 13 amino acids. The CDR3 loop reads CSVEGTENYEQYF. For the CDR3, the DNA is TGCAGCGTTGAAGGGACCGAGAACTACGAGCAGTACTTC.

The chain couples TRBV30 to TRBJ2-5, with D unclear. The CDR3 extends over 13 amino acids. The germline V gene has CDR1 GTSNPN and CDR2 SVGIG (reference sequence). V lost 0 bases and J 7 bases, leaving 12 bases between the germline ends. The CDR3 loop reads CAWSVNSRGTQYF. DNA of the CDR3: TGTGCCTGGAGTGTAAACAGCCGAGGGACCCAGTACTTC.

The chain uses TRBV19 and TRBJ2-1; 8 bases map to TRBD2. This CDR3 region has 13 residues. CDR1 LNHDA and CDR2 SQIVND come from the germline V gene (reference sequence). J was trimmed by 10 bases and V by 4 bases; bases with no gene match: 6. The CDR3 region is CASSSSGVSEQFF. The CDR3 coding sequence is TGTGCCAGTAGTAGTAGCGGGGTAAGCGAGCAGTTCTTC.

The V gene is TRBV7-9, the J gene TRBJ2-7; no clear D gene. This CDR3 comprises 12 residues. V was pared by 3 bases and J by 7 bases, with 10 bases between. Germline CDR1 reads SEHNR; CDR2 reads FQNEAQ (reference sequence). This chain's CDR3 is CASSFSPWEQYF. The CDR3, as DNA: TGTGCCAGCAGCTTTTCCCCGTGGGAGCAGTACTTC.

This chain connects TRBV9 to TRBJ2-1, with 8 bases lining up with TRBD2. J lost 4 bases, V lost 1 base, and 4 bases had no gene match. Germline V CDR1 and CDR2: SGDLS, YYNGEE. This CDR3 contains 15 residues. The CDR3 DNA reads as TGTGCCAGCAGCGTAAAGGCGGGAGGTTACAATGAGCAGTTCTTC. Amino acids: CASSVKAGGYNEQFF. The variable domain in full, completed from reference TRBV9 and TRBJ2-1, reads DSGVTQTPKHLITATGQRVTLRCSPRSGDLSVYWYQQSLDQGLQFLIQYYNGEERAKGNILERFSAQQFPDLHSELNLSSLELGDSALYFCASSVKAGGYNEQFFGPGTRLTVL.

The chain joins TRBV7-9 to TRBJ2-3; TRBD2 matches 8 bases. CDR3 length: 19 amino acids. J was trimmed by 5 bases and V by 6 bases; bases with no gene match: 22. Looked up from germline, CDR1 is SEHNR and CDR2 is FQNEAQ (reference sequence). CDR3 in DNA: TGTGCCAGCAGTTCCGCCCAACTAGCGGAAAATATAAAGTTAGATACGCAGTATTTT. The encoded protein is CASSSAQLAENIKLDTQYF.

The J gene is TRBJ2-3, the V gene TRBV6-5; D possibly uses TRBD1 or TRBD2 (5 bases each). Looked up from germline, CDR1 is MNHEY and CDR2 is SVGAGI. V dropped 4 bases and J dropped 0 bases, with 8 bases sitting between them. This CDR3 region has 14 residues. DNA of the CDR3: TGTGCCAGCAGTTCGGGACGGAGCACAGATACGCAGTATTTT. Translated, it gives CASSSGRSTDTQYF.

The chain links TRBV5-5 to TRBJ2-7, with a tentative D call TRBD1 (6 bases). Trimming stripped 3 bases from V and 6 bases from J, with 25 bases between. The CDR3 totals 17 residues. The germline gives CDR1 SGHKS, CDR2 YYEKEE (reference sequence). CDR3 protein: CASSYGTSDRRGGEQYF. DNA of the CDR3: TGTGCCAGCAGCTACGGGACCTCCGATCGGCGAGGGGGCGAGCAGTACTTC.

This clone was seen a few times. This chain links TRBV6-1 with TRBJ1-2; perhaps TRBD1 as D (6 bases). This CDR3 comprises 14 residues. The V and J ends lost 3 bases and 4 bases respectively, with 12 bases between them. Germline V gene data show CDR1 as MNHNS and CDR2 as SASEGT. CDR3 bases: TGTGCCAGCAGTGAGGGGGCAGACCCCTATGGCTACACCTTC. Translating it yields CASSEGADPYGYTF.

V is TRBV27 and J is TRBJ2-5; D is ambiguous. Germline V gene data show CDR1 as MNHEY and CDR2 as SMNVEV (reference sequence). Trimming removed 3 bases from V and 5 bases from J, with 13 bases in between. The CDR3 spans 14 residues. CDR3 amino acids: CASSFSVGDETQYF. CDR3 DNA: TGTGCCAGCAGTTTTTCGGTGGGCGATGAGACCCAGTACTTC.

The chain couples TRBV30 to TRBJ1-1, with TRBD1 matching over 8 bases. The length of the CDR3 is 12 residues. With V trimmed by 5 bases and J by 11 bases, 10 bases remained unmatched. Looked up from germline, CDR1 is GTSNPN and CDR2 is SVGIG (reference sequence). CDR3 sequence (DNA): TGTGCCTGGTCCCAGGGGGCAGTAGGTGCTTTCTTT. This encodes CAWSQGAVGAFF.

This sequence joins TRBV2 and TRBJ2-1; TRBD2 might be the D (5 bases). The V gene's germline CDR1 is SNHLY and CDR2 FYNNEI. V shed 2 bases and J shed 7 bases, with 12 bases lying between them. CDR3 length: 14 residues. The CDR3 loop is CASSETLARNEQFF. CDR3 nucleotide sequence: TGTGCCAGCAGTGAAACCCTAGCAAGGAATGAGCAGTTCTTC.

This clone was recorded once. J is TRBJ2-7 and V is TRBV30; a possible D gene is TRBD2 (6 bases). Per the germline V gene, CDR1 is GTSNPN and CDR2 is SVGIG (reference sequence). V dropped 6 bases and J dropped 2 bases, with 14 bases sitting between them. The CDR3 loop spans 13 amino acids. CDR3 DNA: TGTGCCTGCCTCGGGACTCCGACCTACGAGCAGTACTTC. It encodes CACLGTPTYEQYF. The complete variable domain, with remaining parts taken from reference TRBV30 and TRBJ2-7, reads SQTIHQWPATLVQPVGSPLSLECTVEGTSNPNLYWYRQAAGRGLQLLFYSVGIGQISSEVPQNLSASRPQDRQFILSSKKLLLSDSGFYLCACLGTPTYEQYFGPGTRLTVT.